This record looks at one T cell receptor (beta chain) sequence and its context. The study drew participants aged about 18 to 95 years from around 24 US areas. Donors in Cohort 3 counted as recovered after two negative PCRs, clearance, or symptom resolution. The data derive from a study of blood T cell repertoires in COVID-19. The authors' processing: Researchers report that nucleated cell counts were estimated from reference gene primer amplification. TCRdb keeps only in-frame clones here, not all; method: immunoSEQ multiplex PCR. That table gives V, J and clone size, and the DNA gave D and trimming. The table lists around 300,000 clones, about 87% of them singletons. CDR1 SGHNT and CDR2 YYREEE come from the germline V gene (reference sequence). The CDR3 runs to 15 residues. V gave up 4 bases and J gave up 7 bases; unmatched junction bases: 13.

Sequenced: PBMCs or T cells enriched from blood (not recorded which). The chain recombines TRBV5-4 with TRBJ1-2; 7 nucleotides match TRBD1. The TCR was taken from a woman between 45 and 60 years old who had recovered from COVID-19. The CDR3 nucleotides read TGTGCCAGCAGCGAACCATCGACAGGGATGAGTGGCTACACCTTC. It yields the protein CASSEPSTGMSGYTF. Full variable domain (rest looked up from reference TRBV5-4 and TRBJ1-2): ETGVTQSPTHLIKTRGQQVTLRCSSQSGHNTVSWYQQALGQGPQFIFQYYREEENGRGNFPPRFSGLQFPNYSSELNVNALELDDSALYLCASSEPSTGMSGYTFGSGTRLTVV.